This T cell receptor (beta chain) was captured in a study of blood T cell repertoires in COVID-19. The J segment lost 6 bases and the V segment lost 0 bases, leaving 1 base of the junction unmatched. This CDR3 is built from 14 residues. Germline V gives CDR1 SGDLS, CDR2 YYNGEE. In the original processing: Amplified reference gene primers provided the basis for estimating nucleated cell counts. This table comes from immunoSEQ multiplex PCR, and its TCRdb copy is limited to in-frame clones, with some not included. That table is the source of V, J and clone size, and D and trimming were worked out from the DNA. Of about 230,000 clones in the sample, 75% to 90% were seen once.

This receptor was identified in a woman between 70 and 85 years old with active or convalescent COVID-19. The chain uses TRBV9 and TRBJ2-7; 12 bases align to TRBD2. The source material was peripheral blood. Here the CDR3 DNA reads TGTGCCAGCAGCGTAGCACTAGCGGGAGGCGAGCAGTACTTC. Its translation is CASSVALAGGEQYF.